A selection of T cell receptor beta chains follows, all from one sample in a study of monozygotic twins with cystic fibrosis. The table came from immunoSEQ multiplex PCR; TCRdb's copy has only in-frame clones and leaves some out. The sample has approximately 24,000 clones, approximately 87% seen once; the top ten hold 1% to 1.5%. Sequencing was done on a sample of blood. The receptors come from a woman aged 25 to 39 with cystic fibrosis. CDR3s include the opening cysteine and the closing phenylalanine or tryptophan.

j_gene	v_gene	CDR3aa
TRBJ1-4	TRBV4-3	CASSPQISEKLFF
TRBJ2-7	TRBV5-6	CASSLVGRAKDEQYF
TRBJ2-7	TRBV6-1	CASSEGGGPFYEQYF
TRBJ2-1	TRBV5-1	CASSLLERYNEQFF
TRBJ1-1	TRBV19	CASSIEGQGRTEAFF
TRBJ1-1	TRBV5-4	CASSHTTVNTEAFF
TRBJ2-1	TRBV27	CASKPGPSSYNEQFF
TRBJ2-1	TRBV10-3	CAIGTGATYNEQFF
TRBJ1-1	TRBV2	CASSEAWTPPTEAFF
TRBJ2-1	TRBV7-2	CASSLTGRTYNEQFF
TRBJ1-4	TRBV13	CASSLRARYNEKLFF
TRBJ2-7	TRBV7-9	CASSGTASYEQYF
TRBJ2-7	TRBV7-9	CASSRTGTGTYEQYF
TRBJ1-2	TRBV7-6	CASSRDRRGGGYTF
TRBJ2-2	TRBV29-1	CSVGTGGRSNTGELFF
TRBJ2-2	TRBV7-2	CASSLERVANTGELFF
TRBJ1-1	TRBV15	CATRNWDTEAFF
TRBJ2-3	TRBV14	CASSQGAGRVDTQYF
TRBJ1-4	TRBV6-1	CASSEQPATNEKLFF
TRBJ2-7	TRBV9	CASSPRGELTYEQYF
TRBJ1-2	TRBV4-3	CASSQAQGPGGYTF
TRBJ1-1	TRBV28	CASTSQGSLTEAFF
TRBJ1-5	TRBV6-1	CASSEGTGGGQPQHF
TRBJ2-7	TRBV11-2	CASSLSDREYEQYF
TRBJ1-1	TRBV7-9	CASSLAQGAEAFF
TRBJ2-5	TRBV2	CASSELAGGRPETQYF
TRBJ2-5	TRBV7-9	CASSWTGEETQYF
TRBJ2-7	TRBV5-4	CASSPGTAPTYEQYF
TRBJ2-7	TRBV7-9	CASSATSGGEQYF